Listed below are T cell receptor beta chains from one sample, sequenced in a study of early T cells in non-severe SARS-CoV-2 infection. TCRdb re-called the 5' RACE reads with MiXCR, one entry per CDR3 protein. This sample has 90,000 to 120,000 distinct CDR3 sequences, with 11% found just once. The sequenced sample was whole blood. These receptors were taken from an adult who was a healthcare worker with PCR-confirmed SARS-CoV-2 infection or an uninfected control (not recorded which). The CDR3 runs from the conserved cysteine through the conserved F or W. Each record gives: J gene, clone size, D gene, V gene, CDR3 protein, CDR3 DNA. A D gene is named only where the DNA matches it firmly. A row's size may be missing; if present it is once, few, many or a size class.

j_call: TRBJ1-1; clone_size: once; d_call: NA; v_call: TRBV28; cdr3_aa: CASGVGIEAFF; cdr3_nt: TGTGCCAGCGGGGTAGGAATTGAAGCTTTCTTT
j_call: TRBJ2-7; clone_size: NA; d_call: NA; v_call: TRBV20-1; cdr3_aa: CSAGVVSSYEQYF; cdr3_nt: TGCAGTGCCGGGGTCGTAAGCTCCTACGAGCAGTACTTC
j_call: TRBJ2-7; clone_size: many; d_call: NA; v_call: TRBV4-3; cdr3_aa: CASSPHLSYEQYF; cdr3_nt: TGCGCCAGCAGCCCCCACCTATCATACGAGCAGTACTTC
j_call: TRBJ2-7; clone_size: NA; d_call: TRBD2; v_call: TRBV4-1; cdr3_aa: CASSLSGRADYEQYF; cdr3_nt: TGCGCCAGCAGCCTTAGCGGGAGGGCTGACTACGAGCAGTACTTC
j_call: TRBJ2-7; clone_size: NA; d_call: NA; v_call: TRBV12-3/TRBV12-4; cdr3_aa: CASSLRRSYEQYF; cdr3_nt: TGTGCCAGCAGTTTGCGGCGGTCCTACGAGCAGTACTTC
j_call: TRBJ2-1; clone_size: few; d_call: TRBD2; v_call: TRBV9; cdr3_aa: CASSVEREGRDEQFF; cdr3_nt: TGTGCCAGCAGCGTAGAGCGGGAGGGCCGGGATGAGCAGTTCTTC
j_call: TRBJ2-7; clone_size: many; d_call: NA; v_call: TRBV12-3/TRBV12-4; cdr3_aa: CASSLTQGVEQYF; cdr3_nt: TGTGCCAGCAGTTTGACCCAGGGTGTCGAGCAGTACTTC
j_call: TRBJ2-7; clone_size: NA; d_call: TRBD2; v_call: TRBV28; cdr3_aa: CASSSLLLATYEQYF; cdr3_nt: TGTGCCAGCAGTTCCCTACTACTAGCGACCTACGAGCAGTACTTC
j_call: TRBJ2-7; clone_size: NA; d_call: NA; v_call: TRBV7-9; cdr3_aa: CASSLRGGIPHEQYF; cdr3_nt: TGTGCCAGCAGCCTACGTGGGGGGATCCCCCACGAGCAGTACTTC
j_call: TRBJ1-4; clone_size: many; d_call: NA; v_call: TRBV28; cdr3_aa: CASSLELPGTTNEKLFF; cdr3_nt: TGTGCCAGCAGTTTAGAGTTGCCGGGAACGACTAATGAAAAACTGTTTTTT
j_call: TRBJ2-1; clone_size: NA; d_call: TRBD1; v_call: TRBV18; cdr3_aa: CASSPLGTGSYNEQFF; cdr3_nt: TGTGCCAGCTCACCACTCGGGACAGGTAGCTACAATGAGCAGTTCTTC
j_call: TRBJ2-7; clone_size: many; d_call: NA; v_call: TRBV19; cdr3_aa: CASSGRSSGEQYF; cdr3_nt: TGTGCCAGTAGTGGGAGAAGTAGCGGAGAGCAGTACTTC
j_call: TRBJ2-5; clone_size: many; d_call: NA; v_call: TRBV14; cdr3_aa: CASSQDFLTQETQYF; cdr3_nt: TGTGCCAGCAGCCAAGATTTTCTTACACAAGAGACCCAGTACTTC
j_call: TRBJ2-5; clone_size: NA; d_call: TRBD2; v_call: TRBV3-1; cdr3_aa: CASSQQAGGGETQYF; cdr3_nt: TGTGCCAGCAGCCAACAAGCGGGAGGAGGAGAGACCCAGTACTTC
j_call: TRBJ2-5; clone_size: many; d_call: NA; v_call: TRBV28; cdr3_aa: CASSFYQMETQYF; cdr3_nt: TGTGCCAGCAGTTTCTACCAGATGGAGACCCAGTACTTC
j_call: TRBJ2-1; clone_size: many; d_call: TRBD2; v_call: TRBV28; cdr3_aa: CASTGRGGRAPNEQFF; cdr3_nt: TGTGCCAGCACGGGAAGAGGCGGGAGGGCGCCGAATGAGCAGTTCTTC
j_call: TRBJ1-1; clone_size: NA; d_call: NA; v_call: TRBV27; cdr3_aa: CASSSFGGQNTEAFF; cdr3_nt: TGTGCCAGCAGTTCTTTCGGGGGGCAGAACACTGAAGCTTTCTTT
j_call: TRBJ2-7; clone_size: NA; d_call: NA; v_call: TRBV30; cdr3_aa: CAWRQGEINEQYF; cdr3_nt: TGTGCCTGGAGACAGGGCGAAATCAACGAGCAGTACTTC
j_call: TRBJ2-1; clone_size: many; d_call: NA; v_call: TRBV28; cdr3_aa: CASSRPATSSVEQFF; cdr3_nt: TGTGCCAGCAGTCGCCCGGCAACTTCCTCAGTCGAGCAGTTCTTC
j_call: TRBJ2-3; clone_size: few; d_call: TRBD2; v_call: TRBV12-3/TRBV12-4; cdr3_aa: CASSFRSGGGTDTQYF; cdr3_nt: TGTGCCAGCAGTTTTCGCAGCGGGGGAGGCACAGATACGCAGTATTTT
j_call: TRBJ1-5; clone_size: few; d_call: NA; v_call: TRBV5-5; cdr3_aa: CASSPGNSNQPQHF; cdr3_nt: TGTGCCAGCAGCCCGGGGAATAGCAATCAGCCCCAGCATTTT
j_call: TRBJ1-5; clone_size: many; d_call: NA; v_call: TRBV28; cdr3_aa: CASSPNTQATRQPQHF; cdr3_nt: TGTGCCAGCAGTCCCAACACACAGGCGACCCGTCAGCCCCAGCATTTT
j_call: TRBJ1-2; clone_size: many; d_call: NA; v_call: TRBV7-9; cdr3_aa: CASSRLSAEGYTF; cdr3_nt: TGTGCCAGCAGCCGACTTTCCGCAGAGGGCTACACCTTC
j_call: TRBJ1-2; clone_size: many; d_call: NA; v_call: TRBV6-5; cdr3_aa: CASSYSRGVRFGYTF; cdr3_nt: TGTGCCAGCAGTTACTCGCGGGGGGTACGTTTTGGCTACACCTTC
j_call: TRBJ2-1; clone_size: few; d_call: NA; v_call: TRBV12-3/TRBV12-4; cdr3_aa: CASISKPFRGAPYNEQFF; cdr3_nt: TGTGCCAGCATCTCAAAACCCTTTAGGGGGGCTCCCTACAATGAGCAGTTCTTC
j_call: TRBJ2-1; clone_size: few; d_call: TRBD2; v_call: TRBV24-1; cdr3_aa: CATSDTGLPGRYEQFF; cdr3_nt: TGTGCCACCAGTGATACGGGACTACCCGGTCGGTATGAGCAGTTCTTC
j_call: TRBJ1-3; clone_size: few; d_call: NA; v_call: TRBV7-9; cdr3_aa: CASSLGLSGNTIYF; cdr3_nt: TGTGCCAGCAGCTTAGGGCTCTCTGGAAACACCATATATTTT
j_call: TRBJ1-5; clone_size: NA; d_call: NA; v_call: TRBV24-1; cdr3_aa: CATGGPYSNQPQHF; cdr3_nt: TGTGCCACCGGGGGACCCTATAGCAATCAGCCCCAGCATTTT
j_call: TRBJ1-4; clone_size: many; d_call: NA; v_call: TRBV5-1; cdr3_aa: CASSLTGRPTNEKLFF; cdr3_nt: TGCGCCAGCAGCTTAACAGGGCGACCAACTAATGAAAAACTGTTTTTT
j_call: TRBJ2-3; clone_size: many; d_call: TRBD2; v_call: TRBV12-3/TRBV12-4; cdr3_aa: CASSPGTTGTDTQYF; cdr3_nt: TGTGCCAGCAGTCCGGGGACTACAGGCACAGATACGCAGTATTTT
j_call: TRBJ2-2; clone_size: NA; d_call: TRBD2; v_call: TRBV29-1; cdr3_aa: CSVISGRGPGELFF; cdr3_nt: TGCAGCGTGATTAGCGGGAGGGGTCCCGGGGAGCTGTTTTTT
j_call: TRBJ2-3; clone_size: NA; d_call: TRBD2; v_call: TRBV7-3; cdr3_aa: CASSNGLAGMADTQYF; cdr3_nt: TGTGCCAGCAGTAACGGACTAGCGGGTATGGCAGATACGCAGTATTTT
j_call: TRBJ2-1; clone_size: many; d_call: NA; v_call: TRBV20-1; cdr3_aa: CSARTSASTEQFF; cdr3_nt: TGCAGTGCTCGTACCTCGGCCAGCACTGAGCAGTTCTTC
j_call: TRBJ2-2; clone_size: many; d_call: NA; v_call: TRBV2; cdr3_aa: CASTPGNTGELFF; cdr3_nt: TGTGCCAGCACCCCAGGGAACACCGGGGAGCTGTTTTTT
j_call: TRBJ1-4; clone_size: few; d_call: NA; v_call: TRBV12-3/TRBV12-4; cdr3_aa: CASSLESRGPEKLFF; cdr3_nt: TGTGCCAGCAGTTTGGAATCCCGGGGCCCCGAAAAACTGTTTTTT
j_call: TRBJ2-2; clone_size: NA; d_call: NA; v_call: TRBV6-5; cdr3_aa: CASSGTGELFF; cdr3_nt: TGTGCCAGCTCCGGCACCGGGGAGCTGTTTTTT
j_call: TRBJ2-3; clone_size: many; d_call: TRBD2; v_call: TRBV11-2; cdr3_aa: CASRLAGVGDTQYF; cdr3_nt: TGTGCCAGCAGGCTAGCGGGAGTAGGGGATACGCAGTATTTT